What follows are 14 T cell receptor beta chains derived from one specimen sequenced in a study of PD-1 blockade in classical Hodgkin lymphoma. Generated by immunoSEQ multiplex PCR, the TCRdb table keeps only in-frame clones and is missing some. This repertoire shows 15,000 to 20,000 clones, about nine tenths found once; its top ten account for around 4.2%. Time point given: newly diagnosed, previously untreated cHL patient sample. Input material: peripheral blood mononuclear cells (PBMCs). The receptors shown here come from a human donor with classical Hodgkin lymphoma.

The gene calls are TRBV10-1 and TRBJ2-3; D unclear. Germline CDR1 reads WNHNN; CDR2 reads SYGVQD (reference sequence). There are 13 residues in the CDR3. V lost 4 bases, J lost 3 bases, and 8 bases lay in between. CDR3 protein: CASSVGETDTQYF. The CDR3, as DNA: TGCGCCAGCAGTGTAGGAGAGACAGATACGCAGTATTTT.

Note on this clone: The junction shows a germline mismatch at one end, possibly a read error. The chain is built from TRBV7-8 and TRBJ2-5; D is unclear. Germline lookup yields CDR1 SGHVS and CDR2 FQNEAQ. This CDR3 spans 11 amino acids. The CDR3 DNA is TGTGCCAGCAGCTTACATTCGCAGGCGGACTTC. It translates to CASSLHSQADF. The full variable domain, rest sourced from reference TRBV7-8 and TRBJ2-5, is GAGVSQSPRYKVAKRGQDVALRCDPISGHVSLFWYQQALGQGPEFLTYFQNEAQLDKSGLPSDRFFAERPEGSVSTLKIQRTQQEDSAVYLCASSLHSQADFGPGTRLLVL.

The chain recombines TRBV28 with TRBJ2-5; D is ambiguous. V shed 6 bases and J shed 5 bases, with 16 bases lying between them. CDR3 length equals 14 residues. CDR1 is MDHEN, CDR2 SYDVKM, per germline. Here the CDR3 reads CASRYRANRETQYF. The CDR3 DNA reads TGTGCCAGCAGATACCGGGCCAATCGGGAGACCCAGTACTTC.

This sequence joins TRBV28 and TRBJ2-2, with 10 bases fitting TRBD2. V shed 3 bases and J 5 bases; nucleotides not matched to a gene: 6. This CDR3 region has 16 residues. CDR1 and CDR2 from the germline V gene are MDHEN and SYDVKM. The CDR3 spells CASSLASGRGTGELFF. The CDR3 DNA sequence: TGTGCCAGCAGTTTGGCTAGCGGGAGAGGGACCGGGGAGCTGTTTTTT.

To note about this clone: A junction boundary mismatches the germline segment, possibly from a read error. The rearrangement uses TRBV2 and TRBJ2-1; D remains unclear. CDR1 and CDR2 (germline): SNHLY, FYNNEI. This CDR3 is 13 amino acids long. The CDR3 loop reads CASREVVVNEQFF. CDR3 sequence (DNA): TGTGCCAGCAGGGAAGTTGTGGTAAATGAGCAGTTCTTC. Full variable domain (remainder filled in from reference TRBV2 and TRBJ2-1): EPEVTQTPSHQVTQMGQEVILRCVPISNHLYFYWYRQILGQKVEFLVSFYNNEISEKSEIFDDQFSVERPDGSNFTLKIRSTKLEDSAMYFCASREVVVNEQFFGPGTRLTVL.

The gene calls are TRBV6-1 and TRBJ1-5, with TRBD1 matching over 10 bases. Trimming removed 4 bases from V and 2 bases from J; junction bases left unmatched: 5. This CDR3 comprises 16 residues. CDR1 is MNHNS, CDR2 SASEGT, per germline. CDR3: CASSGQGAIGNQPQHF. CDR3 coding DNA: TGTGCCAGCAGTGGACAGGGGGCGATTGGCAATCAGCCCCAGCATTTT.

The chain combines TRBV19 with TRBJ1-5; a possible D gene is TRBD1 (6 bases). The CDR3 has 15 residues. V was cut by 5 bases and J by 3 bases, with 14 bases left in between. The germline gives CDR1 LNHDA, CDR2 SQIVND (reference sequence). CDR3 residues: CASSVEGHSNQPQHF. DNA for the CDR3: TGTGCCAGTAGTGTTGAGGGACATTCCAATCAGCCCCAGCATTTT.

This chain uses TRBV7-2 with TRBJ2-4, with 10 bases aligning to TRBD1. Germline CDR1 and CDR2: SGHTA and FQGNSA. The trim removed 1 base at V and 6 bases at J, leaving 3 bases unmatched. The CDR3 spans 15 residues. The CDR3 protein is CASSLGGTGVNIQYF. CDR3 bases: TGTGCCAGCAGCTTAGGGGGGACAGGGGTAAACATTCAGTACTTC.

This clone occurred once. The chain uses TRBV30 and TRBJ2-3, with no clear D. Looked up from germline, CDR1 is GTSNPN and CDR2 is SVGIG (reference sequence). The V end was cut by 5 bases, the J end by 2 bases, with 5 bases between. This CDR3 spans 11 amino acids. The CDR3 spells CAWGVTDTQYF. The CDR3 DNA follows: TGTGCCTGGGGCGTCACAGATACGCAGTATTTT.

This clone was seen a single time. The chain recombines TRBV6-5 with TRBJ2-6; 7 nucleotides agree with TRBD1. The CDR3 extends over 15 amino acids. Trimming took 5 bases from V and 2 from J; bases not matched to a gene: 3. The germline V gene has CDR1 MNHEY and CDR2 SVGAGI. The CDR3 sequence: CASSVTGTGANVLTF. CDR3 DNA: TGTGCCAGCAGTGTGACAGGGACTGGGGCCAACGTCCTGACTTTC.

V gene TRBV5-1 combines with J gene TRBJ2-5; unclear D gene. The V gene's germline CDR1 is SGHRS and CDR2 YFSETQ. The CDR3 runs to 11 residues. V lost 5 bases to trimming and J lost 3 bases, with 5 bases between them. The CDR3 sequence is CASRDEETQYF. DNA of the CDR3: TGCGCCAGCAGGGACGAAGAGACCCAGTACTTC.

The rearrangement links TRBV10-1 to TRBJ2-7; weak D call: TRBD1 (6 bases). The CDR3 spans 14 residues. Trimming removed 3 bases at V and 0 bases at J, with 9 bases between. Germline V gene lookup returns CDR1 WNHNN and CDR2 SYGVQD (reference sequence). CDR3 loop: CASSDDRNSYEQYF. CDR3 nucleotides: TGCGCCAGCAGTGATGACAGGAACTCCTACGAGCAGTACTTC.

The chain employs TRBV7-8 and TRBJ1-5, with 9 nucleotides matching TRBD1. V lost 4 bases, J lost 7 bases, and 8 bases stayed unmatched. CDR3 length equals 15 residues. Germline values: CDR1 SGHVS, CDR2 FQNEAQ. The CDR3 loop reads CASSSRDRERQPQHF. The CDR3 DNA is TGTGCCAGCAGCTCCCGGGACAGGGAGAGGCAGCCCCAGCATTTT.

The chain recombines TRBV6-6 with TRBJ2-2; tentatively, D is TRBD2 (5 bases). The germline V gene has CDR1 MNHNY and CDR2 SVGAGI (reference sequence). Trimming shortened V by 8 bases and J by 8 bases, and 9 bases separated the two germline ends. The CDR3 extends over 11 amino acids. Here the CDR3 reads CASDRGGELFF. For the CDR3, the DNA is TGTGCCAGCGATCGCGGGGGGGAGCTGTTTTTT.